This TCR beta chain appears in the sequencing data of a study of T cell responses to AZD1222 COVID-19 vaccine. This CDR3 comprises 15 residues. Germline V gene data show CDR1 as SGDLS and CDR2 as YYNGEE. The germline V and J ends were trimmed by 3 bases and 0 bases, with 10 bases remaining between them. Notes on the study in general: Baseline serostatus was positive in only six or seven AZD1222 recipients. The donor group comprised mostly white British people and more females; the analysis possibly underestimated clonal diversity. CD4 TCRs associated with vaccination spanned spike, dominating at 160-218 and 743-854. Nearly half of spike-specific TCRs reportedly go after variant regions that carry no mutations.

This clone was seen only a few times. What it binds is unknown. Assay: immunoSEQ multiplex PCR; the TCRdb copy retains only in-frame clones and omits some. The sample yields under 200,000 clones, approximately 90% seen once. This receptor was obtained from an adult who received the MenACWY meningococcal vaccine as a control. The sequences come from peripheral blood, collected 28 days after the second dose of the MenACWY control vaccine. This chain connects TRBV9 to TRBJ1-3; possible D gene TRBD1, 5 bases. CDR3 bases: TGTGCCAGCAGCGAGGGGACGGACTCTGGAAACACCATATATTTT. Protein: CASSEGTDSGNTIYF.